This T cell receptor beta chain was found in a study of blood T cell repertoires in COVID-19. Produced via immunoSEQ multiplex PCR; TCRdb's table is partial and in-frame only. The top ten hold roughly a tenth of the sample, which has more than 300,000 clones, under 90% seen once. Among Cohort 3 donors, those recovered had two negative PCRs, clearance, or symptom resolution. The germline CDR1 and CDR2 sequences are MNHEY and SVGAGI. The V gene lost 6 bases and the J gene lost 4 bases, with 10 bases spanning the gap. The CDR3 consists of 13 residues. This clone was counted a single time. Material: PBMCs or T cells enriched from blood (not recorded which). This clonotype originated in a woman aged 30 to 39 who had recovered from COVID-19. The rearrangement links TRBV6-5 to TRBJ1-5, with unresolved D. CDR3 residues: CASSLTENQPQHF. The CDR3 DNA is TGTGCCAGCAGCCTCACAGAAAATCAGCCCCAGCATTTT.